Listed below are T cell receptor beta chains from one sample, sequenced in a study of T cell repertoires in ileal Crohn's disease. TCRdb keeps only in-frame clones here, not all; method: immunoSEQ multiplex PCR. The sample comprises more than 60,000 clones, about 89% of which are singletons, and about 2.1% rests with the top ten. Sequenced input: ileal tissue. The source is an adult with Crohn's disease. Both conserved end residues are part of each CDR3. D genes are given only for firm matches. Rows may omit the clone size; those that give it use once, few, many or a size class.

>TRBV2|-|TRBJ1-1|TRBD1
TGTGCCAGCAGAGAACCGACAGGGGGCGCGGGCACTGAAGCTTTCTTT
CASREPTGGAGTEAFF
>TRBV20-1|-|TRBJ2-5|-
TGCACGGCAGGGGGGGAGACCCAGTACTTC
CTAGGETQYF
>TRBV7-9|-|TRBJ2-2|-
TGTGCCAGCAGCTTTTCACTAGGCGGGTCCGGGGAGCTGTTTTTT
CASSFSLGGSGELFF
>TRBV25-1|-|TRBJ1-5|TRBD1
TGTGCCAGCGCCGGACAGGGGGATCAGCCCCAGCATTTT
CASAGQGDQPQHF
>TRBV30|-|TRBJ2-4|-
TGTGCCTGGGCTAGTTATTACAGCGATGGCAGGGGCATTCAGTACTTC
CAWASYYSDGRGIQYF
>TRBV4-1|once|TRBJ1-4|TRBD1
TGCGCCAGCAGCCATGGGACAGTAAATGAAAAACTGTTTTTT
CASSHGTVNEKLFF
>TRBV29-1|-|TRBJ2-7|-
TGCAGCGGAGGGTCCGAATACGAGCAGTACTTC
CSGGSEYEQYF
>TRBV9|-|TRBJ2-1|TRBD2
TGTGCCAGCAGCGGATGGGCGGGAGGAGGTAATGAGCAGTTCTTC
CASSGWAGGGNEQFF
>TRBV6-1|-|TRBJ1-5|-
TGTGCCAGCAAACATTACAATCAGCCCCAGCATTTT
CASKHYNQPQHF
>TRBV11-2|-|TRBJ1-2|-
TGTGCCAGCAGCTTAGTAGGGAGAGATGGCTACACCTTC
CASSLVGRDGYTF
>TRBV7-3|-|TRBJ2-7|TRBD1
TGTGCCAGCAGCTTGACGACAGGGGCCGAGCAGTACTTC
CASSLTTGAEQYF
>TRBV5-5|-|TRBJ2-7|-
TGTGCCAGCAGCTTCCAGCGGGTTCCGGACGAGCAGTACTTC
CASSFQRVPDEQYF
>TRBV19|once|TRBJ1-5|-
TGTGCCAGTAGTATAGAGATCCCCGTTGGGGGCGCGGGTCAGCCCCAGCATTTT
CASSIEIPVGGAGQPQHF
>TRBV7-9|once|TRBJ2-7|TRBD1
TGTGCCAGCAGCAAAGCAGGGGGCTACGAGCAGTACTTC
CASSKAGGYEQYF
>TRBV6-4|-|TRBJ1-5|TRBD1
TGTGCCAGCAACAAGACAGGGAGTAATCAGCCCCAGCATTTT
CASNKTGSNQPQHF
>TRBV6-1|once|TRBJ1-2|-
TGTGCCAGCAGCGCACTACATAACTATGGCTACACCTTC
CASSALHNYGYTF
>TRBV28|-|TRBJ1-6|TRBD1
TGTGCCAGCAGCTTGGGACAGGGGTTTGATAATTCACCCCTCCACTTT
CASSLGQGFDNSPLHF
>TRBV6-1|-|TRBJ2-1|TRBD1
TGTGCCAGCAGTCACAACAGGGGAGCACGCAATGAGCAGTTCTTC
CASSHNRGARNEQFF
>TRBV2|once|TRBJ1-2|-
TGTGCCAGCACGGCAGGGGATGGCTACACCTTC
CASTAGDGYTF
>TRBV5-1|-|TRBJ1-4|TRBD1
TGCGCCAGCAGCTTGGACACAGGGGGATATGGTGAAAAACTGTTTTTT
CASSLDTGGYGEKLFF
>TRBV11-3|-|TRBJ2-7|TRBD1
TGTGCCAGCAGCTTAGGGGTTTGGGACAGGGGATCCAAATCCAATTACGAGCAGTACTTC
CASSLGVWDRGSKSNYEQYF
>TRBV27|-|TRBJ2-2|TRBD1
TGTGCCAGCAGTCCCCGCAGGGGGCGAATCCCCGGGGAGCTGTTTTTT
CASSPRRGRIPGELFF